The present T cell receptor (beta chain) was sequenced within a study of Siglec-9 on CD8 T cells in melanoma (dated by TCRdb to the late 2010s). At the level of the whole study: The study investigated Siglec-9 expression on CD8+ T cells and the role of Siglec-9 in regulating T cells in the melanoma tumor microenvironment.

Of note for this clone: This receptor's antigen is unknown. Nothing much larger sits one base from this clone, and base qualities are not available.

Ends trimmed: V by 2 bases, J by 4 bases; bases unmatched to a gene: 2. Looking up the germline V gene yields CDR1 MNHEY and CDR2 SVGAGI. The CDR3 has 14 amino acids, counting the end cysteine and phenylalanine. The retained sequence is limited to the CDR3, 42 bases, with the frame set at the first base. Receptors were amplified or captured by the immunoSEQ multiplex PCR assay. The clones in this table, taken by TCRdb from immuneACCESS, are in-frame only. Not every clone is retained; where verified, under half of the shortfall comes from an unresolved V gene, and the cause of the rest is unknown. Across this sample there are around 35,000 clones, with 84% seen only once. The ten largest account for under 2% of the sample. Summary of the overall study and its limitations: According to the reported findings, Siglec-9 marked and regulated a subset of effector memory CD8+ T cells that seemed to build up inside melanoma tumors.

Source material: Siglec-9- CD8+ T cells sorted from blood. In light of the paper, this sample's cell subset or site label describes: CD8 T cells lacking Siglec-9. The sequence came from a human donor in good health. The rearrangement joined TRBV6-5 to TRBJ1-2, and 9 junctional nucleotides match TRBD1. The encoded CDR3 is CASSYGTGFYGYTF. The sequence in DNA is TGTGCCAGCAGTTACGGGACAGGGTTCTATGGCTACACCTTC.